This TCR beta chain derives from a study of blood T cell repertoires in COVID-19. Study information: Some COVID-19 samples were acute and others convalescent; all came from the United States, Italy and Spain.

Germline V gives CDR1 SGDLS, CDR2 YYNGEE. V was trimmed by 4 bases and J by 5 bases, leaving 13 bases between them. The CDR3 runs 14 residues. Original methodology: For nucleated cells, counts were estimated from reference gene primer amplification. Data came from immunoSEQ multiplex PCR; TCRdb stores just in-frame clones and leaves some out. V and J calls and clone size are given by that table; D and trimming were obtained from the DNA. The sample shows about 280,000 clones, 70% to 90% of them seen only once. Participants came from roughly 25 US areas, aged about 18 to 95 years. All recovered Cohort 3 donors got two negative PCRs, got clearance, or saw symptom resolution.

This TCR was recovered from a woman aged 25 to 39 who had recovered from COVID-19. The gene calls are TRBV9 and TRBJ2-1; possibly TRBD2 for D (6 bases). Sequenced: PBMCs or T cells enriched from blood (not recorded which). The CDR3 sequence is CASSRDSPHNEQFF. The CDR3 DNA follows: TGTGCCAGCAGCCGGGACTCCCCACACAATGAGCAGTTCTTC.